Listed below are T cell receptor beta chains from one sample, sequenced in a study of sequential checkpoint blockade in melanoma. Profiling relied on immunoSEQ multiplex PCR, and the TCRdb table lists in-frame clones only, not all of them. Here the sample spans over 5,000 clones, around 90% being singletons. Sequencing was performed on CD8+ T cells sorted from blood (inferred from file names), taken from a patient given nivolumab and ipilimumab in sequence. The receptors were gathered from a human donor with melanoma. CDR3s include the opening cysteine and the closing phenylalanine or tryptophan. The order of the fields is V gene, CDR3 protein.

v_call: TRBV15
cdr3_aa: CATKRQGTANTGELFF

v_call: TRBV15
cdr3_aa: CATSSRDRATNEKLFF

v_call: TRBV11-2
cdr3_aa: CASSLNRGLRYEQYF

v_call: TRBV11-1
cdr3_aa: CASSPGGLGSEQYF

v_call: TRBV27
cdr3_aa: CASSLTRVPNSPLHF

v_call: TRBV29-1
cdr3_aa: CSVEQRLAGRPNVLTF

v_call: TRBV7-9
cdr3_aa: CASSSTGQGFPGANVLTF

v_call: TRBV6-5
cdr3_aa: CASSWSVHIQYF

v_call: TRBV27
cdr3_aa: CASSLGLEQFF

v_call: TRBV9
cdr3_aa: CASSGSGSISYEQYF

v_call: TRBV4-1
cdr3_aa: CASSQDQGLATDTQYF

v_call: TRBV10-3
cdr3_aa: CAIGEEREQYF

v_call: TRBV19
cdr3_aa: CASSIASTDTQYF

v_call: TRBV2
cdr3_aa: CASSEPTSGTNTGELFF

v_call: TRBV7-8
cdr3_aa: CASSAAGFAGEQYF

v_call: TRBV2
cdr3_aa: CASSELAGQETQYF

v_call: TRBV19
cdr3_aa: CASSTTSGSLNEQYF

v_call: TRBV28
cdr3_aa: CASSFRLYEQYF

v_call: TRBV19
cdr3_aa: CASSMTSGDYNEQFF

v_call: TRBV5-6
cdr3_aa: CASSWPGHSTDTQYF

v_call: TRBV29-1
cdr3_aa: CSVEDGYRGHTEAFF

v_call: TRBV28
cdr3_aa: CASTGEVRGVEIEAFF

v_call: TRBV4-3
cdr3_aa: CASSQFPSETFNEQFF

v_call: TRBV11-1
cdr3_aa: CASSPLRGGTYNEQFF

v_call: TRBV4-2
cdr3_aa: CASSQERARGNKQETQYF

v_call: TRBV5-5
cdr3_aa: CASRIQGAHEQYF

v_call: TRBV7-9
cdr3_aa: CASSVDRVYEQYF

v_call: TRBV7-9
cdr3_aa: CASSSRVGHRTDTQYF

v_call: TRBV4-1
cdr3_aa: CASSQEDRGNEQFF

v_call: TRBV27
cdr3_aa: CASSLGGNEQFF

v_call: TRBV5-4
cdr3_aa: CASSLGTLSYEQYF

v_call: TRBV10-3
cdr3_aa: CAISEGPSGRTGELFF

v_call: TRBV2
cdr3_aa: CASSPDRAADTQYF

v_call: TRBV11-3
cdr3_aa: CASRKTVAGNTIYF

v_call: TRBV6-1
cdr3_aa: CASSVGQGTTGELFF

v_call: TRBV7-6
cdr3_aa: CASSLLIQGKRELFF

v_call: TRBV9
cdr3_aa: CASSVVPGGVGITGELFF

v_call: TRBV27
cdr3_aa: CASSLSQGAYEQYF

v_call: TRBV19
cdr3_aa: CASSFQGGAAYEQYF

v_call: TRBV29-1
cdr3_aa: CSAGGVAGGPIYEQYF

v_call: TRBV9
cdr3_aa: CASNPTGIQETQYF

v_call: TRBV27
cdr3_aa: CASSLGGGRQQYF

v_call: TRBV7-2
cdr3_aa: CASSPSAGGQGAESDTQYF

v_call: TRBV5-4
cdr3_aa: CASSPRTQGETQYF

v_call: TRBV7-9
cdr3_aa: CASSSSGLFYEQYF

v_call: TRBV18
cdr3_aa: CASSLRGSLVNTEAFF

v_call: TRBV5-1
cdr3_aa: CASSPGTNTGELFF

v_call: TRBV6-5
cdr3_aa: CASSYVTGVPETQYF

v_call: TRBV7-8
cdr3_aa: CASSVGQGNTEAFF

v_call: TRBV11-2
cdr3_aa: CASSQTGLGSYNEQFF

v_call: TRBV7-9
cdr3_aa: CASSYPDRSTDTQYF

v_call: TRBV6-1
cdr3_aa: CASSEDYWSFSGTF

v_call: TRBV4-2
cdr3_aa: CASSPRDYQYNEQFF

v_call: TRBV6-1
cdr3_aa: CASSDDRNIQYF

v_call: TRBV7-9
cdr3_aa: CASSPPPGTSGSRYNEQFF

v_call: TRBV5-1
cdr3_aa: CASRGTSGYNEQFF

v_call: TRBV6-1
cdr3_aa: CASSETGSPEQFF

v_call: TRBV5-1
cdr3_aa: CASSLGEAAVLQETQYF

v_call: TRBV2
cdr3_aa: CASSTGQLMNTEAFF

v_call: TRBV19
cdr3_aa: CASSIGSGSAQPQHF